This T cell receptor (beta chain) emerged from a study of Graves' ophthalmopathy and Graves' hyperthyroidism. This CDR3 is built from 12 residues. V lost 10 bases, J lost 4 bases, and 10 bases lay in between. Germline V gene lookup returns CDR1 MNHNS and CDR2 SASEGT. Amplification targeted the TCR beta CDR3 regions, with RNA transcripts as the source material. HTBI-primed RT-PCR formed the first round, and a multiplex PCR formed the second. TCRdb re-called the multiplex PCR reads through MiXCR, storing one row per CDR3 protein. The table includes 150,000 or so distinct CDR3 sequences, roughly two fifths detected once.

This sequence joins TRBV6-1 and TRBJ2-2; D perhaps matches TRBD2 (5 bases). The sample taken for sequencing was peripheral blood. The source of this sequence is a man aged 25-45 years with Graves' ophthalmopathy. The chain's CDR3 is CATREVTGELFF. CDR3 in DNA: TGTGCCACGAGGGAAGTCACCGGGGAGCTGTTTTTT.